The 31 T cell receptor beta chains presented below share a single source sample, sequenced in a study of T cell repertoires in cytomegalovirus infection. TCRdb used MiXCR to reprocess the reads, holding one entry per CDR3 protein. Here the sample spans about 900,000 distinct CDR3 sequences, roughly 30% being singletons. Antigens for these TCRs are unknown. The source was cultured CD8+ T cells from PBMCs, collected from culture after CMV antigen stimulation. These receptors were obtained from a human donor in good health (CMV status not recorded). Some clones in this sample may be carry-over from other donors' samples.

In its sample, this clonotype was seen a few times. The CDR3 nucleotides are TGTGCCATCAGTGAGTCGCGGGTCCGGACAGGTATTTCCTACGAGCAGTACTTC. Protein product: CAISESRVRTGISYEQYF. The chain couples TRBV10-3 to TRBJ2-7; 7 positions match TRBD1. V shed 0 bases and J 1 base; nucleotides not matched to a gene: 12. Germline loops: CDR1 ENHRY, CDR2 SYGVKD. The CDR3 runs 18 residues.

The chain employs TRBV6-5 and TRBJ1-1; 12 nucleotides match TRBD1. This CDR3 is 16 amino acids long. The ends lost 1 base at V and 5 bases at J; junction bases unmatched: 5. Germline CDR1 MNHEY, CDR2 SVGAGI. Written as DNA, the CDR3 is TGTGCCAGCAGTTACTGGGACAGGGGGCGTGGGACTGAAGCTTTCTTT. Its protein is CASSYWDRGRGTEAFF.

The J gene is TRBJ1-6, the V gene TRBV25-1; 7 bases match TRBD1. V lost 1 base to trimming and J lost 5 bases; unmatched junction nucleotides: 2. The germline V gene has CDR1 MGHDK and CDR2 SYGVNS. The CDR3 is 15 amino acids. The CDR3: CASSEWGQNNSPLHF. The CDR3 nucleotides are TGTGCCAGCAGTGAATGGGGACAGAATAATTCACCCCTCCACTTT.

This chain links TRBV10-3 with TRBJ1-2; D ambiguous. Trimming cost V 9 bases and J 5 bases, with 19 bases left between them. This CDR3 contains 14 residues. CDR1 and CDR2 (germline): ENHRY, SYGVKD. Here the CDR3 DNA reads TGTGCCATTCGCAGTGATTCCCTTCTTTATGGCTACACCTTC. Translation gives CAIRSDSLLYGYTF.

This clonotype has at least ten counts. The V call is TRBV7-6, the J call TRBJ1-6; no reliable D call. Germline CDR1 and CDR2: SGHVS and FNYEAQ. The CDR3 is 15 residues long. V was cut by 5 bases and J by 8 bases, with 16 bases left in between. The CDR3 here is CASSTWGENDSPLHF. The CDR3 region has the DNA TGTGCCAGCAGCACCTGGGGAGAAAATGATTCACCCCTCCACTTT.

The CDR3 sequence: CAVAVGGELFF. In nucleotides, the CDR3 is TGTGCCGTTGCCGTGGGGGGGGAACTGTTTTTT. The rearrangement uses TRBV2 and TRBJ1-4; perhaps TRBD1 as D (5 bases). The CDR3 is 11 residues long. V was trimmed by 11 bases and J by 12 bases, leaving 16 bases between them. Germline values: CDR1 SNHLY, CDR2 FYNNEI.

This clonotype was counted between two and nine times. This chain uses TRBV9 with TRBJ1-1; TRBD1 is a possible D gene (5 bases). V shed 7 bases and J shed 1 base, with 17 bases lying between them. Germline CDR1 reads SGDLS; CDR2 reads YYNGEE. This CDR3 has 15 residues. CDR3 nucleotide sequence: TGTGCCAGCGCGTATGGAACAGGTAGGAACACTGAAGCTTTCTTT. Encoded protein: CASAYGTGRNTEAFF.

CDR3 sequence (DNA): TGTGCCAGCAGCTTAGTCTCCGGTGACTACAATGAGCAGTTCTTC. Its protein product is CASSLVSGDYNEQFF. The gene calls are TRBV7-8 and TRBJ2-1; D is undetermined. CDR3 size: 15 residues. Trimming took off 1 base at V and 3 bases at J, with 10 bases between the two ends. Germline CDR1 reads SGHVS; CDR2 reads FQNEAQ.

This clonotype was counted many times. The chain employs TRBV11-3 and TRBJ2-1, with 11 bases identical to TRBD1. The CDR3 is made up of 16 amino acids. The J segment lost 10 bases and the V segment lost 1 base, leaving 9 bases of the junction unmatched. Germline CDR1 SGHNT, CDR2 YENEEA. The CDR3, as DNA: TGTGCCAGCAGCTTAGCACCGGGACAGGGGGAAAAGGAGCAGTTCTTC. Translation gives CASSLAPGQGEKEQFF.

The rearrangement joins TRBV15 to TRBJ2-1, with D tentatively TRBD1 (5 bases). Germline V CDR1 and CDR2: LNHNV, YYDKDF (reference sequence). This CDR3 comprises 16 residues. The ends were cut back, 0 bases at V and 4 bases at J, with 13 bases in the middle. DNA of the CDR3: TGTGCCACCAGCAGAGATACGGCAGGGCGGTACAATGAGCAGTTCTTC. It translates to CATSRDTAGRYNEQFF.

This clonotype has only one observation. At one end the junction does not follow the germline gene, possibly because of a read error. The CDR3 reads CSVRPPTGSYNSPLHF. CDR3 nucleotides: TGCAGTGTTAGACCCCCCACAGGCTCCTATAATTCACCCCTCCACTTT. The chain joins TRBV20-1 to TRBJ1-6; possibly TRBD1 for D (5 bases). CDR3 size: 16 residues. Germline loops: CDR1 DFQATT, CDR2 SNEGSKA (reference sequence).

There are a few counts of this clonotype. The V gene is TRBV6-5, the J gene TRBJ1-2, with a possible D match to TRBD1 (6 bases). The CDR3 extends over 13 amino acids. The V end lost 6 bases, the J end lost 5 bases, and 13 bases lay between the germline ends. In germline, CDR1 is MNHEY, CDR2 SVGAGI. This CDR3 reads CASRGGPAYGYTF. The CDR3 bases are TGTGCCAGCAGGGGGGGGCCTGCATATGGCTACACCTTC.

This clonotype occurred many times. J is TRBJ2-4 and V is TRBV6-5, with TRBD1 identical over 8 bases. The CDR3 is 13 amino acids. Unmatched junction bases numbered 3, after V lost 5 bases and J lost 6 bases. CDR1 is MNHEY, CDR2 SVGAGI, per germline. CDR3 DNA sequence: TGTGCCAGCAGTCCTACAGGGGGAAACATTCAGTACTTC. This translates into CASSPTGGNIQYF.

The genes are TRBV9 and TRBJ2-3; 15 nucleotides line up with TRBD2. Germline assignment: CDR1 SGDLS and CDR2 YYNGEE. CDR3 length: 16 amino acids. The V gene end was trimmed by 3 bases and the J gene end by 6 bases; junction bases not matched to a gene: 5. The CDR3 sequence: CASSGTSGGARDTQYF. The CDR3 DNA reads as TGTGCCAGCAGCGGGACTAGCGGGGGGGCGAGGGATACGCAGTATTTT. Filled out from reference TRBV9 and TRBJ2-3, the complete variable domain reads DSGVTQTPKHLITATGQRVTLRCSPRSGDLSVYWYQQSLDQGLQFLIQYYNGEERAKGNILERFSAQQFPDLHSELNLSSLELGDSALYFCASSGTSGGARDTQYFGPGTRLTVL.

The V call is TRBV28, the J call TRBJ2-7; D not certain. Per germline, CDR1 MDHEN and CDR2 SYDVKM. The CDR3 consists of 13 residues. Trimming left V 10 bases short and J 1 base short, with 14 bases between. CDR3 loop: CATDSPLSYEQYV. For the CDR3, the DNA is TGTGCCACCGACTCACCACTTTCCTACGAGCAGTACGTC.

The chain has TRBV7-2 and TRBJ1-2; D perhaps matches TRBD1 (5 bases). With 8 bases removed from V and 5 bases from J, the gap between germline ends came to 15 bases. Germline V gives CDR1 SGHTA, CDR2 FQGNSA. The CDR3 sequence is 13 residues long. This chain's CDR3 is CASPDWGGYGYTF. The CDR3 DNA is TGTGCCAGCCCCGACTGGGGGGGGTATGGCTACACCTTC.

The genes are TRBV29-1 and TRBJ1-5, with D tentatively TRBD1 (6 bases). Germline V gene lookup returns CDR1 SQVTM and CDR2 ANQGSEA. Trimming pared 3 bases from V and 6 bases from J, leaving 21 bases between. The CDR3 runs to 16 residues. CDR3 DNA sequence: TGCAGCGTTGAGAAGGCAAGAGCAGGGGTCTTTCAGCCCCAGCATTTT. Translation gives CSVEKARAGVFQPQHF.

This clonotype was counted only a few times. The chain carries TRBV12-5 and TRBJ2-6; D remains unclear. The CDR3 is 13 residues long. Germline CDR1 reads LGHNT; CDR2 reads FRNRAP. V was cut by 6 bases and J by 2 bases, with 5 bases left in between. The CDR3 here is CASGAPGANVLTF. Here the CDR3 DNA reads TGTGCTAGTGGAGCACCTGGGGCCAACGTCCTGACTTTC.

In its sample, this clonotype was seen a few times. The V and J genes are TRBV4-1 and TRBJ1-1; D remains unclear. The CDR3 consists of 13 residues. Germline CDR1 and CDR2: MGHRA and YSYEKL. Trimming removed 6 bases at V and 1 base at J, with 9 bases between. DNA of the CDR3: TGCGCCAGCAGTCGGGTCCCGAACACTGAAGCTTTCTTT. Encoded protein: CASSRVPNTEAFF.

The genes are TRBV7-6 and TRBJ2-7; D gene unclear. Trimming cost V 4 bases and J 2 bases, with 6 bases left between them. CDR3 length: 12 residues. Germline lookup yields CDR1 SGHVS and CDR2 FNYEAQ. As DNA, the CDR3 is TGTGCCAGCAGCTCCCGGCCCTACGAGCAGTACGTC. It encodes CASSSRPYEQYV.

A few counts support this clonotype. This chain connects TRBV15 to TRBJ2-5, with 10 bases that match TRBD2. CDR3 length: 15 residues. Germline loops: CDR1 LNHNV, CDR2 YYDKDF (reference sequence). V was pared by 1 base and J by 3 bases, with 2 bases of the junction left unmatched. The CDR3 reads CATSRGTSGEETQYF. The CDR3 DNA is TGTGCCACCAGCAGAGGAACTAGCGGGGAAGAGACCCAGTACTTC.

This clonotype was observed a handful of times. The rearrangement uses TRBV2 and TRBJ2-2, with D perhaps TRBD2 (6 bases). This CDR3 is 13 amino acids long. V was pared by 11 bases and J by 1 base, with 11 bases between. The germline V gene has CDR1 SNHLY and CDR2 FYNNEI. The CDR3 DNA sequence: TGTGCCCTCGGGACTGTGAACACCGGGGAGCTGTTTTTT. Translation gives CALGTVNTGELFF.

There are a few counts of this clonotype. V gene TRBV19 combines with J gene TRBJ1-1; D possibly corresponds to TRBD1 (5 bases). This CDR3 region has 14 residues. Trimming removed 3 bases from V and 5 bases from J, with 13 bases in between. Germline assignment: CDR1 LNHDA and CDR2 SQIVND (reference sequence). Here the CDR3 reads CASSIVPEGTEAFF. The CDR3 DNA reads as TGTGCCAGTAGTATCGTTCCCGAGGGGACTGAAGCTTTCTTT.

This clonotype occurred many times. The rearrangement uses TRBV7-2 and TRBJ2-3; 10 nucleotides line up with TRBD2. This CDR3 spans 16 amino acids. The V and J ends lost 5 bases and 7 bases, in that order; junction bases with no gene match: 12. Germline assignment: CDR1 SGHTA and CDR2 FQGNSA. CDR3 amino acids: CASSTPLAGVLNTQYF. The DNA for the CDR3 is TGTGCCAGCAGCACACCGCTAGCGGGGGTGTTAAATACGCAGTATTTT.

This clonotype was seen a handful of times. The CDR3 coding sequence is TGTGCCAGCAGCGAGGGTGGGTTACAGTTCTTC. Translating gives CASSEGGLQFF. This chain links TRBV5-6 with TRBJ2-1, with a tentative D call TRBD2 (5 bases). This CDR3 has 11 amino acids. V lost 4 bases and J 13 bases, leaving 12 bases between the germline ends. Germline V gene sequence: CDR1 SGHDT, CDR2 YYEEEE.

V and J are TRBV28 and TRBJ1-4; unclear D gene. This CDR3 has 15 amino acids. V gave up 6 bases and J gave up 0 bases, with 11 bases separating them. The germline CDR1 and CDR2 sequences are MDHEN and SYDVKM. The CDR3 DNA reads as TGTGCCAGCAGCCCTCCGCCAGCAACTAATGAAAAACTGTTTTTT. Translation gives CASSPPPATNEKLFF.

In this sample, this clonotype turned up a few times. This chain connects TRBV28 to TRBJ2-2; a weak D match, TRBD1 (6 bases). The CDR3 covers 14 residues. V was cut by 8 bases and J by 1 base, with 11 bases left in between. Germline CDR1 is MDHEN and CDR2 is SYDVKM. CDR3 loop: CASCRTVNTGELFF. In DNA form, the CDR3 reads TGTGCCAGCTGCCGGACAGTGAACACCGGGGAGCTGTTTTTT.

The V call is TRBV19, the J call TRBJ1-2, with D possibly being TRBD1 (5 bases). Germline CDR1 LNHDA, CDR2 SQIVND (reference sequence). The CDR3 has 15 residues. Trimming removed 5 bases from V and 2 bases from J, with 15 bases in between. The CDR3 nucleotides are TGTGCCAGTAGTGCAGACAGCCTACCAAACTATGGCTACACCTTC. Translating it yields CASSADSLPNYGYTF.

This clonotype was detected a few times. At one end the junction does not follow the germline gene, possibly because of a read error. CDR3 in amino acids: CASSSRQGSNVF. In nucleotides, the CDR3 is TGTGCCAGCAGCTCCCGACAGGGATCTAATGTCTTT. The V and J genes are TRBV9 and TRBJ1-1, with 7 bases matching TRBD1. There are 12 residues in the CDR3. Germline assignment: CDR1 SGDLS and CDR2 YYNGEE.

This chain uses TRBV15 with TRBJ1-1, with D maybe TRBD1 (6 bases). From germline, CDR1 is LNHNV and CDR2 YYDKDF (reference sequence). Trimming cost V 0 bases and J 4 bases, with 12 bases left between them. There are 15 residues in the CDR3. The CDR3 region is CATSRDLGGGTEAFF. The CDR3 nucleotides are TGTGCCACCAGCAGAGATCTCGGAGGGGGCACTGAAGCTTTCTTT.

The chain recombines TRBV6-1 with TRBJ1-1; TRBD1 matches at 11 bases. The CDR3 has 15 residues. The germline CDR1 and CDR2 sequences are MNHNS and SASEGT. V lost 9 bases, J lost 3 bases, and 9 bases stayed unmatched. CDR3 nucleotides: TGTGCCAGTTGGTTTACGGGACAGGGGGACACTGAAGCTTTCTTT. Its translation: CASWFTGQGDTEAFF.